This TCR beta chain was retrieved from a study of blood T cells in healthy people across ages. This clonotype was counted a few times. Donors each provided about 9.5 milliliters of peripheral blood. Germline loops: CDR1 MDHEN, CDR2 SYDVKM. Trimming removed 6 bases at V and 2 bases at J, with 29 bases between. CDR3 length equals 20 residues. The authors ran a second PCR of about 6 to 11 cycles using a sample-barcoded 5' primer and a J-beta primer mix. TCRdb reprocessed the 5' RACE reads via MiXCR and lists one record per CDR3 protein. Here the sample spans about 1.7 million distinct CDR3 sequences, approximately 28% being singletons.

The sequencing sample was made of blood. The TCR originated in a woman aged 30 to 39 in good health. The gene calls are TRBV28 and TRBJ1-5; D not certain. CDR3 in amino acids: CASSPRLLFQVWVGNQPQHF. The CDR3 nucleotides read TGTGCCAGCAGCCCCCGCTTACTTTTCCAGGTATGGGTGGGCAATCAGCCCCAGCATTTT.